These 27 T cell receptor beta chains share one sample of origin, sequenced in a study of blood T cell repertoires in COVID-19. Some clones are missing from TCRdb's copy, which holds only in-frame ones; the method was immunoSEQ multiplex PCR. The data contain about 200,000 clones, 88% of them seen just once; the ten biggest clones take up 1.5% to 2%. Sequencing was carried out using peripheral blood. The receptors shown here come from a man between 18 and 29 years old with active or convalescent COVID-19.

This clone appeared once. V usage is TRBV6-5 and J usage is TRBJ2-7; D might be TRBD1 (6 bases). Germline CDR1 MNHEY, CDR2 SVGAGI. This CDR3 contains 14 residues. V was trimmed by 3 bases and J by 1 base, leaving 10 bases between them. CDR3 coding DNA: TGTGCCAGCAGTTATGACAGGAGATCCTACGAGCAGTACTTC. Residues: CASSYDRRSYEQYF.

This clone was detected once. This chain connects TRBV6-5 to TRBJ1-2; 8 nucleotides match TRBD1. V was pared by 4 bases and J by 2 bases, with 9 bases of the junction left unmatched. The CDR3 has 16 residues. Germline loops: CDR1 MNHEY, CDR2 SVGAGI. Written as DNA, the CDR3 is TGTGCCAGCAGTTTTAGCGGACAGGGAGCCAACTATGGCTACACCTTC. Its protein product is CASSFSGQGANYGYTF.

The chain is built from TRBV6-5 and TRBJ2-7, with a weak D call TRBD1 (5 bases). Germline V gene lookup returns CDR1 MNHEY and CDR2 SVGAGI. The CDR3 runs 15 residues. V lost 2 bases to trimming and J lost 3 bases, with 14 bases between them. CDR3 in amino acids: CASSYEAGQIYEQYF. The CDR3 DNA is TGTGCCAGCAGTTACGAGGCAGGGCAAATCTACGAGCAGTACTTC.

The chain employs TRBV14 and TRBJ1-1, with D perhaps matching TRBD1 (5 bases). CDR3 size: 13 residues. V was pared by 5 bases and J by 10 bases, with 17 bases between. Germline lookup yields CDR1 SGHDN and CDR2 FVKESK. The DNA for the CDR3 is TGTGCCAGCAGCGGGACGGGGACTGGTCGAGCTTTCTTT. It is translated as CASSGTGTGRAFF.

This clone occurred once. The CDR3 spells CASRLESSYNEQFF. CDR3 DNA: TGTGCCAGCAGGCTAGAGAGCTCCTACAATGAGCAGTTCTTC. V is TRBV6-5 and J is TRBJ2-1; D uncertain. Germline CDR1 is MNHEY and CDR2 is SVGAGI. The CDR3 totals 14 residues. The V gene lost 6 bases and the J gene lost 0 bases, with 9 bases spanning the gap.

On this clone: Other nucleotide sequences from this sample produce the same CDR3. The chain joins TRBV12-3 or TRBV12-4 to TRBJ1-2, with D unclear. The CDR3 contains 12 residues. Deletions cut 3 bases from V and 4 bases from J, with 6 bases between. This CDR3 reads CASSFSSYGYTF. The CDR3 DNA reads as TGTGCCAGCAGTTTTTCCAGCTATGGCTACACCTTC.

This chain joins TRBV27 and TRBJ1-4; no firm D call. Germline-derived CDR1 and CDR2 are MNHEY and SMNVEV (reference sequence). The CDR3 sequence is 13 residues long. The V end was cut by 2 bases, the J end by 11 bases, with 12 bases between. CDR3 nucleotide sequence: TGTGCCAGCAGTTTAAGGTTAGAGGGTAAACTGTTTTTT. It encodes CASSLRLEGKLFF.

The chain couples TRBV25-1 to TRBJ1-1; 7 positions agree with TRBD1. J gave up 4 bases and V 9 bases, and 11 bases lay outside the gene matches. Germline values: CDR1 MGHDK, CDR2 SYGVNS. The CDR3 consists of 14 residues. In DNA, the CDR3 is TGTGCCAGAAAGACAGGGCTCCGTCTCACTGAAGCTTTCTTT. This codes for CARKTGLRLTEAFF. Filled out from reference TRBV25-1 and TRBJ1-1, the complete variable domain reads EADIYQTPRYLVIGTGKKITLECSQTMGHDKMYWYQQDPGMELHLIHYSYGVNSTEKGDLSSESTVSRIRTEHFPLTLESARPSHTSQYLCARKTGLRLTEAFFGQGTRLTVV.

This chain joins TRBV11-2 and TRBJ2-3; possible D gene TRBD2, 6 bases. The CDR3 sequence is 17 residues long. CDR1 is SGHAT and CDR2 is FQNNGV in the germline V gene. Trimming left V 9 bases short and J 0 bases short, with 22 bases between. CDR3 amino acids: CASNQGGVTTSTDTQYF. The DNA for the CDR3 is TGTGCCAGTAACCAAGGCGGGGTTACGACTAGCACAGATACGCAGTATTTT.

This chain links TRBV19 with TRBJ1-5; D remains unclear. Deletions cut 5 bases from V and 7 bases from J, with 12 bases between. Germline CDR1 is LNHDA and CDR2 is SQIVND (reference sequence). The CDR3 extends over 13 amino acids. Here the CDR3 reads CASSPGSRQPQHF. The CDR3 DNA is TGTGCCAGTAGTCCGGGGTCTAGGCAGCCCCAGCATTTT. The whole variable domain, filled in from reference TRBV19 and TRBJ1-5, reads DGGITQSPKYLFRKEGQNVTLSCEQNLNHDAMYWYRQDPGQGLRLIYYSQIVNDFQKGDIAEGYSVSREKKESFPLTVTSAQKNPTAFYLCASSPGSRQPQHFGDGTRLSIL.

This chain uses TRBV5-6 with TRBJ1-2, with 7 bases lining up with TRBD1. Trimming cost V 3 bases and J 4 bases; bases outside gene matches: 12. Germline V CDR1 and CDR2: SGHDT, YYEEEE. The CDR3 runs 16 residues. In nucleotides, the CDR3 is TGTGCCAGCAGCTCTACGCCAGACAGGGACTTCTATGGCTACACCTTC. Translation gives CASSSTPDRDFYGYTF.

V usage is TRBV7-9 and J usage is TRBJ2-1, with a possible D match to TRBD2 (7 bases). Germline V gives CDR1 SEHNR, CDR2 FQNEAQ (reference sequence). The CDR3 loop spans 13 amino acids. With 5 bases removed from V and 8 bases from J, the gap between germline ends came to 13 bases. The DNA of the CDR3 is TGTGCCAGCAGCCCGCGGGGGCTGCATGAGCAGTTCTTC. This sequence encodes CASSPRGLHEQFF.

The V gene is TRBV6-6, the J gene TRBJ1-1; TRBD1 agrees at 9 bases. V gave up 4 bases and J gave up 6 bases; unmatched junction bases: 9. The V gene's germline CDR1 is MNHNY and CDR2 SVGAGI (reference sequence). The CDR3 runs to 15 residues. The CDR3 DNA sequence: TGTGCCAGCAGTTCGGGGACAGGGTTTTTGTCTGAAGCTTTCTTT. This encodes CASSSGTGFLSEAFF.

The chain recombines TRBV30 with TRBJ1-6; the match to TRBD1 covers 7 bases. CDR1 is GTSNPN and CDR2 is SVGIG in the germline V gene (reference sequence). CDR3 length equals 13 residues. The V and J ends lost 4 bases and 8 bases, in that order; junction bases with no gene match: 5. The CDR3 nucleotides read TGTGCCTGGATCGCAGGGGGACATTCACCCCTCCACTTT. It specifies CAWIAGGHSPLHF.

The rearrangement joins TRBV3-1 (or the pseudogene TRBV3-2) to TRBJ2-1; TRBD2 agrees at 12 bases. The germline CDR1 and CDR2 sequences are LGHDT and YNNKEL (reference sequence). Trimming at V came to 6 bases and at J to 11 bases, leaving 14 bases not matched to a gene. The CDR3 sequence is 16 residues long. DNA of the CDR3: TGTGCCAGCAGTGCCCGGACTAGCGGGGACGCCGGGAAGCAGTTCTTC. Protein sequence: CASSARTSGDAGKQFF.

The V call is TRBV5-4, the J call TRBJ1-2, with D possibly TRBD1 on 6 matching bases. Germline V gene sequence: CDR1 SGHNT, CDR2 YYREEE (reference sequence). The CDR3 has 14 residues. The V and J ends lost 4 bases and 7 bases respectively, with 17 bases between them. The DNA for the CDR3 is TGTGCCAGCAGCGAATCCAGGGGTTCTGGTGGCTACACCTTC. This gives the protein CASSESRGSGGYTF.

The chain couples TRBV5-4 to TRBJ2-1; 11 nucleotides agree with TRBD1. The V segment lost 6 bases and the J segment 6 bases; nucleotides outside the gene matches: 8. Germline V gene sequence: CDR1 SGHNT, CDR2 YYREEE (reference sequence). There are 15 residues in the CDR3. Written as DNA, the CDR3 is TGTGCCAGCATCCACGGGACAGGGGGGTCCAATGAGCAGTTCTTC. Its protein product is CASIHGTGGSNEQFF.

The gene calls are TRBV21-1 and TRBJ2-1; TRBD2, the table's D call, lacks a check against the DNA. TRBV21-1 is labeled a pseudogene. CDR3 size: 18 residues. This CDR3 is CASSKRVGLAYFYNEQFF. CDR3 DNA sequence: TGTGCCAGCAGCAAAAGGGTGGGGCTAGCGTACTTCTACAATGAGCAGTTCTTC.

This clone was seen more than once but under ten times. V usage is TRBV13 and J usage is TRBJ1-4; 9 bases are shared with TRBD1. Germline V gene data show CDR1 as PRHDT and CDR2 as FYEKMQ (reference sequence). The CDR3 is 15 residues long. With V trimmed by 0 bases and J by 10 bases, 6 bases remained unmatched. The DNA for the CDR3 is TGTGCCAGCAGCTTAGGGGGACAGGGCGTTCGAAAACTGTTTTTT. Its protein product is CASSLGGQGVRKLFF. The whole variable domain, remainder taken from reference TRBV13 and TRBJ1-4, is AAGVIQSPRHLIKEKRETATLKCYPIPRHDTVYWYQQGPGQDPQFLISFYEKMQSDKGSIPDRFSAQQFSDYHSELNMSSLELGDSALYFCASSLGGQGVRKLFFGSGTQLSVL.

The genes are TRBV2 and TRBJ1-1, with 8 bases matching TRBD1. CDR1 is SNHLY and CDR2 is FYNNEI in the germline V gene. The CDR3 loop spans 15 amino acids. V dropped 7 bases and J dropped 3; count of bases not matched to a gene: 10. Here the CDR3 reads CASTNPQGADTEAFF. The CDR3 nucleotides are TGTGCCAGCACAAACCCTCAGGGGGCGGACACTGAAGCTTTCTTT.

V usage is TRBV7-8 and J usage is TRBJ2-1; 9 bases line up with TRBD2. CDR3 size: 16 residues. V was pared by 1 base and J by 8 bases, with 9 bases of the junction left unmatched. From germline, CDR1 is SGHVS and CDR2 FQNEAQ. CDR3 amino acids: CASSLVLREGPDEQFF. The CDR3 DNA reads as TGTGCCAGCAGCTTAGTTTTGCGGGAGGGCCCCGATGAGCAGTTCTTC.

CDR3 amino acids: CASSFTRTEAFF. DNA for the CDR3: TGTGCCAGCAGCTTTACGCGGACTGAAGCTTTCTTT. This sequence joins TRBV11-2 and TRBJ1-1; D is ambiguous. The CDR3 is made up of 12 amino acids. The germline CDR1 and CDR2 sequences are SGHAT and FQNNGV. V was cut by 3 bases and J by 5 bases, with 7 bases left in between.

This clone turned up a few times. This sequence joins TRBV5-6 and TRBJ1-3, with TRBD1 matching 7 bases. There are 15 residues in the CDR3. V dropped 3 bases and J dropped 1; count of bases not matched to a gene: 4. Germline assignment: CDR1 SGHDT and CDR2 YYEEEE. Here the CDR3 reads CASSSPTGSGNTIYF. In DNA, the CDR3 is TGTGCCAGCAGCTCACCGACAGGGTCTGGAAACACCATATATTTT.

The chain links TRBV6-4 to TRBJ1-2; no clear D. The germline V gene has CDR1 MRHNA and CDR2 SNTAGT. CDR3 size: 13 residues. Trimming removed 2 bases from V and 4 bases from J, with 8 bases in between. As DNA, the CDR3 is TGTGCCAGCAGTGACACGGGGAGCTATGGCTACACCTTC. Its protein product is CASSDTGSYGYTF.

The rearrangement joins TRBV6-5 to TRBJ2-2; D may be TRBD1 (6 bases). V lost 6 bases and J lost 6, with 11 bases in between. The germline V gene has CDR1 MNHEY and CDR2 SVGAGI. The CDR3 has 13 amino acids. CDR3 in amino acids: CASSSQGSGELFF. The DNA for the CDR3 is TGTGCCAGCAGCTCACAGGGTTCCGGGGAGCTGTTTTTT.

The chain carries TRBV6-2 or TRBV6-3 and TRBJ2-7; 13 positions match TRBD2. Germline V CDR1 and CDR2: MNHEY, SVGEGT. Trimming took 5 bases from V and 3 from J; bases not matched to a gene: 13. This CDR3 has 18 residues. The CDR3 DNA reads TGTGCCAGCAGTCACGATGGGATCGGACTAGCGGGGGACTACGAGCAGTACTTC. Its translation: CASSHDGIGLAGDYEQYF.

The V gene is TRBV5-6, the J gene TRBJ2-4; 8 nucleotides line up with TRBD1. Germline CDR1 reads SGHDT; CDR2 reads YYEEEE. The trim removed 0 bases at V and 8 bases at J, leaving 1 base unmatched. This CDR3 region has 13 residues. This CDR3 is CASSLDRGDIQYF. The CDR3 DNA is TGTGCCAGCAGCTTGGACAGGGGGGACATTCAGTACTTC.